The present TCR beta chain was sequenced within a study of T-cell reconstitution after alpha-beta-depleted transplantation in children. CDR3 length equals 13 residues. V was pared by 6 bases and J by 1 base, with 9 bases between. CDR1 and CDR2 from the germline V gene are SEHNR and FQNEAQ (reference sequence). This clonotype was seen many times. A library of TCRbeta sequences, prepared with unique molecular identifiers, was generated. TCRdb processed the PCR reads anew with MiXCR; each CDR3 protein has one entry. Among approximately 240,000 distinct CDR3 sequences listed, about 9.6% were seen once. V and J are TRBV7-9 and TRBJ1-2; the D is unclear. Sequencing used PBMCs from the stem cell graft donor, obtained from the stem cell graft. This clonotype originated in a human donor who donated a stem cell graft to a child with SCID. The CDR3 DNA sequence: TGTGCCAGCAGTGGAGGGATTAACTATGGCTACACCTTC. It yields the protein CASSGGINYGYTF.